Listed below are T cell receptor beta chains from one sample, sequenced in a study of T cell repertoires in cytomegalovirus infection. TCRdb recomputed calls from the reads with MiXCR, one row per CDR3 protein. This sample has approximately 500,000 distinct CDR3 sequences; 11% occur once, and the top ten carry roughly 10%. Material: PBMCs. Receptors were obtained from a human donor in good health (CMV status not recorded). Some clones in this sample may be carry-over from other donors' samples. Each CDR3 is given without its conserved first and last residue.

ARSLYGSTDTQY	TRBJ2-3	TRBV7-3
ASRANGLPYGYT	TRBJ1-2	TRBV2
ASSLWTANEAF	TRBJ1-1	TRBV6-1
ASSLITGGTGELF	TRBJ2-2	TRBV5-4
ASSQDRGLT	TRBJ1-2	TRBV28
ASSPPPQGSYEQY	TRBJ2-7	TRBV6-5
ASSRWQGLNTEAF	TRBJ1-1	TRBV2
ASSLFAGLAGANTGELF	TRBJ2-2	TRBV7-8
ASSLGSGRLVNEQF	TRBJ2-1	TRBV5-1
ASSRTSGSSYEQY	TRBJ2-7	TRBV7-6
ASSIQGSDTEAF	TRBJ1-1	TRBV7-3
ASSLGGGTLYEQY	TRBJ2-7	TRBV7-2
ASSQVNFRAGGAKNIQY	TRBJ2-4	TRBV14
ASTLQGATDTQY	TRBJ2-3	TRBV11-2
SARVLVWDEQF	TRBJ2-1	TRBV20-1
ASSGSSVEF	TRBJ2-1	TRBV5-1
ASSPGFAKETQY	TRBJ2-5	TRBV7-2
ASSPPGAAFGAF	TRBJ1-1	TRBV7-9
SSERGNSYGYT	TRBJ1-2	TRBV29-1
ASSHGQGEF	TRBJ2-1	TRBV11-2
ASSSSSDRANTGELF	TRBJ2-2	TRBV7-3
ASSGGLFTEAF	TRBJ1-1	TRBV28
ASSYSEGGEQF	TRBJ2-1	TRBV6-6
ASTPQGGSSYEQY	TRBJ2-7	TRBV28
ASSSWGQGEPLH	TRBJ1-6	TRBV5-1
ASRLAGDNEQF	TRBJ2-1	TRBV19
ASTLTDYTGELF	TRBJ2-2	TRBV7-3
AISESPGPTEAF	TRBJ1-1	TRBV10-3
ASSRARPNTEAF	TRBJ1-1	TRBV2
ASSYSGLAVYNEQF	TRBJ2-1	TRBV6-6
ASSFGTGTARTDTQY	TRBJ2-3	TRBV5-5
ASSQTRGIYGYT	TRBJ1-2	TRBV14
ASSLRTSGIRDTQY	TRBJ2-3	TRBV5-1
SASGQGGETQY	TRBJ2-5	TRBV20-1
SILDRGQAKNIQY	TRBJ2-4	TRBV29-1
ASRLTGQGPGYT	TRBJ1-2	TRBV5-1
ASSLAGETYEQY	TRBJ2-7	TRBV7-9
ASSSDPENNEQF	TRBJ2-1	TRBV7-9
SASRDRGDYGYT	TRBJ1-2	TRBV20-1
SVGLAGVAYEQY	TRBJ2-7	TRBV20-1
AISVTSGRTNEQY	TRBJ2-7	TRBV10-3
ASLEAGGNQPQH	TRBJ1-5	TRBV6-1
ASSKTSTDTQY	TRBJ2-3	TRBV7-3
SATYYNEQF	TRBJ2-1	TRBV29-1
ASSIGGPGGEQY	TRBJ2-7	TRBV19
ASSSPRKAGGPYNEQF	TRBJ2-1	TRBV7-2
ASSEQPAGVTGEQF	TRBJ2-1	TRBV11-1
SARGVSSYEQY	TRBJ2-7	TRBV20-1
ASSKSRGHRTGELF	TRBJ2-2	TRBV7-6
ASSPWTSGGGTDTQY	TRBJ2-3	TRBV19
ASSLLTGGQNYGYT	TRBJ1-2	TRBV27
ASSQDSGPYGYT	TRBJ1-2	TRBV4-2
ASTPNGESSTDTQY	TRBJ2-3	TRBV12-3/TRBV12-4